Given below is one T cell receptor beta chain in context. Its antigen is unknown. The data are from a study of OX40 agonist ivuxolimab in advanced cancers. The CDR3 consists of 14 residues. The V and J ends lost 5 bases and 4 bases respectively, with 14 bases between them. CDR1 is MNHNS and CDR2 is SASEGT in the germline V gene. Sampled blood was obtained at baseline, cycle 4 day 1, and cycle 7 day 1. The table came from immunoSEQ multiplex PCR; TCRdb's copy has only in-frame clones and leaves some out. This table holds nearly 110,000 clones, under 95% found once. General observations from the study: Doses of 0.1 to 3.0 mg/kg were accompanied by clonal expansion of CD4+ and CD8+ blood T cells by week 6. Still undetermined is the antigen specificity of the expanded peripheral T cells. Some patients who did not respond also had low normalized T-cell clonal expansion.

This clonotype was sampled from an adult with an advanced solid tumor such as melanoma, head and neck, liver or kidney cancer. The rearrangement links TRBV6-1 to TRBJ1-2; TRBD1 is a possible D gene (6 bases). Sequencing used CD4+ or CD8+ T cells sorted from blood, obtained in a trial of the OX40 agonist ivuxolimab. The CDR3 region has the DNA TGTGCCAGCAGTCCCCAAGGACAGCTCTATGGCTACACCTTC. Amino acid sequence: CASSPQGQLYGYTF.